This T cell receptor beta chain was identified during a study of T cells in localized non-small cell lung cancer. Of note for this clone: Its antigen is not identified.

Only in-frame clones appear in the TCRdb table, and some are missing; sequencing was by immunoSEQ multiplex PCR. The sample lists 75,000 to 80,000 clones; around 89% were seen once. After removal of 2 bases from V and 0 bases from J, the junction contained 11 bases not matched to a gene. The CDR3 is made up of 20 amino acids. CDR1 SGHVS and CDR2 FQNEAQ come from the germline V gene. Study results and limitations: Peak T cell clonality was found in uninvolved adjacent lung, exceeding tumor. Elevated circulating T cell density in blood was associated with longer overall survival.

The chain is built from TRBV7-8 and TRBJ2-2, with TRBD2 matching over 11 bases. The clonotype comes from a woman aged 35 to 70 with stage I squamous cell lung carcinoma. The specimen was peripheral blood, collected before any cancer treatment. Here the CDR3 reads CASSLQRTSGPYPNTGELFF. As DNA, the CDR3 is TGTGCCAGCAGCTTACAGCGGACTAGCGGGCCCTACCCGAACACCGGGGAGCTGTTTTTT.